This T cell receptor beta chain was profiled in a study of blood T cell repertoires in COVID-19. Clones were read by immunoSEQ multiplex PCR, and TCRdb kept only the in-frame ones, dropping some. The table has fewer than 400,000 clones, around 83% seen once; the top ten hold 2.5% to 3%. Germline V gene data show CDR1 as MNHEY and CDR2 as SVGAGI. CDR3 length equals 15 residues. V shed 4 bases and J 3 bases; nucleotides not matched to a gene: 8. The chain carries TRBV6-5 and TRBJ2-5; TRBD1 agrees at 7 bases. The sequence derives from a man in his thirties or forties with active or convalescent COVID-19. What was sequenced was peripheral blood. CDR3 DNA: TGTGCCAGCAGTTCCCCTGGACAGGCAGAAGAGACCCAGTACTTC. This gives the protein CASSSPGQAEETQYF.